This T cell receptor beta chain was sequenced for a study of OX40 agonist ivuxolimab in advanced cancers. At the level of the study: Head and neck, renal cell, melanoma or hepatocellular carcinoma were the cancers that dose-escalation patients had. Age averaged around 59 years (range roughly 23 to 79), and more than 80% were male. Under the entry rules, prior anti-PD-1, anti-PD-L1 or anti-CTLA-4 therapy was allowed, and roughly 39% had some.

In the case of this clone: The antigen remains undetermined.

Repertoires were generated with immunoSEQ multiplex PCR, while TCRdb's copy carries only in-frame clones and drops some. The data contain tens of thousands of clones, about 89% of them singletons. Study-wide results and limits: Partly responding patients at 0.1-3.0 mg/kg showed some of the smallest clonal expansion.

Germline V gives CDR1 SGDLS, CDR2 YYNGEE. The CDR3 loop spans 15 amino acids. The ends were cut back, 3 bases at V and 9 bases at J, with 16 bases in the middle. This TCR was recovered from an adult with an advanced solid tumor such as melanoma, head and neck, liver or kidney cancer. The rearrangement uses TRBV9 and TRBJ1-6, with D possibly being TRBD1 (5 bases). Sample: CD4+ or CD8+ T cells sorted from blood, taken in a trial of the OX40 agonist ivuxolimab. In nucleotides, the CDR3 is TGTGCCAGCAGCGAAGGCGCCAGGGCGGGTTCACCCCTCCACTTT. It yields the protein CASSEGARAGSPLHF.